This TCR beta chain was retrieved from a study of early T cells in non-severe SARS-CoV-2 infection. Turning to the study itself: Bulk RNA taken from unsorted whole blood was sequenced, leaving chains unpaired. Notes on the study in general: Missing private and CD4 specificities, VDJdb matching favored anti-spike CD8 responses.

The sample holds a few counts of this clonotype. Its antigen is unidentified. This CDR3 comprises 15 residues. Trimming took 2 bases from V and 3 from J; bases not matched to a gene: 6. The germline V gene encodes CDR1 SGHVS and CDR2 FNYEAQ. Individual cDNA molecules were tagged with unique molecular identifiers. TCRdb called the 5' RACE reads again in MiXCR, with one record for every CDR3 protein. The sample yields tens of thousands of distinct CDR3 sequences, 9% to 15% seen once. The chain employs TRBV7-6 and TRBJ1-2; 7 bases are a match to TRBD1. This clonotype was obtained from an adult who was a healthcare worker with PCR-confirmed SARS-CoV-2 infection or an uninfected control (not recorded which). The sequenced sample consisted of whole blood. The CDR3 sequence: CASSLWTGVDYGYTF. CDR3 coding DNA: TGTGCCAGCAGCTTATGGACAGGCGTCGACTATGGCTACACCTTC.